What follows is one T cell receptor beta chain and its context. No antigen is known for it. The sample originates from a study of T cells in Graves' hyperthyroidism and ophthalmopathy. Notes on the study in general: The authors' 13 V-J model separated ophthalmopathy from stable hyperthyroidism.

Germline V CDR1 and CDR2: SGHTA, FQGTGA. There are 16 residues in the CDR3. V lost 1 base, J lost 7 bases, and 8 bases stayed unmatched. Amplified TCR beta CDR3 regions derived from RNA transcripts. With the HTBI primer set, the TCR CDR3 went through a first round of RT-PCR. MiXCR was run by TCRdb on the multiplex PCR reads, yielding one entry per CDR3 protein. The sample contains roughly 660,000 distinct CDR3 sequences, 15% to 20% of which appear only once. Exclusions: uncontrolled infection, other autoimmune disease, pregnancy, lactation. The clonotype originates from a man aged 45 to 65 with Graves' hyperthyroidism. Sequencing input: blood. J is TRBJ2-1 and V is TRBV7-3, with 9 bases matching TRBD2. CDR3 in DNA: TGTGCCAGCAGCTTAATGGGGACTAGCAATCTAAATGAGCAGTTCTTC. Protein: CASSLMGTSNLNEQFF.